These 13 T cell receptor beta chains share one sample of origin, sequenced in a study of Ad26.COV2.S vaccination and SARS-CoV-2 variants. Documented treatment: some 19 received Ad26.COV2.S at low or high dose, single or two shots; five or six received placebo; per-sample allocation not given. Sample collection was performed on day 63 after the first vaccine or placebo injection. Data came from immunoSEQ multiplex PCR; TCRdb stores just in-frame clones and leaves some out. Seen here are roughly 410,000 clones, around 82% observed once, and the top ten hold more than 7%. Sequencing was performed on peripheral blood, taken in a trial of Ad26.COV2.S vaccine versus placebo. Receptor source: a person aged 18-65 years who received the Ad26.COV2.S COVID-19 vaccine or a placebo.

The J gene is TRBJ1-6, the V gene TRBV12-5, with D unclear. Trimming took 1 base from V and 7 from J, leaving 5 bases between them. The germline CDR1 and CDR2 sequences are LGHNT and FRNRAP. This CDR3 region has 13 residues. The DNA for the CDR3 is TGTGCTAGTGGTTTGGAGCAAAATTCACCCCTCCACTTT. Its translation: CASGLEQNSPLHF.

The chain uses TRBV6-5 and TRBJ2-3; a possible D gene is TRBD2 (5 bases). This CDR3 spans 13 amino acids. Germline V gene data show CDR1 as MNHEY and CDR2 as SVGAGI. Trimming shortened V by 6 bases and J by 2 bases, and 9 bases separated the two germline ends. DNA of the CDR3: TGTGCCAGCAGGAGACTAAACACAGATACGCAGTATTTT. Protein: CASRRLNTDTQYF.

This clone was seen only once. The CDR3 loop is CASSSTSGPSSYEQYF. CDR3 nucleotides: TGCGCCAGCAGCTCTACTAGCGGACCGAGCTCCTACGAGCAGTACTTC. V and J are TRBV5-1 and TRBJ2-7; 8 positions match TRBD2. Germline V gives CDR1 SGHRS, CDR2 YFSETQ. J lost 0 bases, V lost 3 bases, and 8 bases had no gene match. This CDR3 comprises 16 residues.

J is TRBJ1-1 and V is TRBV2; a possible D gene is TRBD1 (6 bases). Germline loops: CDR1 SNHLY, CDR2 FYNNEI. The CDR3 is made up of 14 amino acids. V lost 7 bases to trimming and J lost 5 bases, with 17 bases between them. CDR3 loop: CASIMTWGRTEAFF. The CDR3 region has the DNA TGTGCCAGCATTATGACATGGGGGCGGACTGAAGCTTTCTTT.

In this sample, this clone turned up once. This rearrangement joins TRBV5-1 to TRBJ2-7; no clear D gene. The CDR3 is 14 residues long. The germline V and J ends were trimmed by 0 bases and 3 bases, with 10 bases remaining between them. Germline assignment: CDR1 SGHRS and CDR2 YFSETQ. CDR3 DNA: TGCGCCAGCAGCTTGGCCCCAGGAAACTACGAGCAGTACTTC. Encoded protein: CASSLAPGNYEQYF.

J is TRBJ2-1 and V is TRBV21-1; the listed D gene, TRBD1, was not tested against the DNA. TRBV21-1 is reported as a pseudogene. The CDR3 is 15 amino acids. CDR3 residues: CASSKKRGLKGGQFF. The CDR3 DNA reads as TGTGCCAGCAGCAAAAAACGGGGTCTCAAAGGGGGGCAGTTCTTC.

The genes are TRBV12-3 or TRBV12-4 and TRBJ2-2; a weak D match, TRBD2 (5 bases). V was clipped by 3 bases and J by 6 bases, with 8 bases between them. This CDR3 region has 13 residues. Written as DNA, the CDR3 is TGTGCCAGCAGTTTTACTAGGGCCGGGGAGCTGTTTTTT. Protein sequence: CASSFTRAGELFF.

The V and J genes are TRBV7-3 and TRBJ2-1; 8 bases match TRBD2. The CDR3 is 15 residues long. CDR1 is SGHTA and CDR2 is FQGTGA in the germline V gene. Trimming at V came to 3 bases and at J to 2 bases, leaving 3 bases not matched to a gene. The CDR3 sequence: CASSFDSGTYNEQFF. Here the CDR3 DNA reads TGTGCCAGCAGCTTCGATAGCGGGACCTACAATGAGCAGTTCTTC.

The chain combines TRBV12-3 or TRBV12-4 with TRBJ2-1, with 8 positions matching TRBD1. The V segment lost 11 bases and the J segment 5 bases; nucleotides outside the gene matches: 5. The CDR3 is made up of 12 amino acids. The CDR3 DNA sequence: TGTGCCGCAGGGGGCCTAAACAATGAGCAGTTCTTC. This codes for CAAGGLNNEQFF.

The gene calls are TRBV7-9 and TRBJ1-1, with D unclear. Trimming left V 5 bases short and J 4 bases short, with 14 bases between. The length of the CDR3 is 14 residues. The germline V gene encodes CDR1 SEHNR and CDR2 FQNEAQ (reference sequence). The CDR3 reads CASSHDSRLTEAFF. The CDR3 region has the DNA TGTGCCAGCAGCCACGACTCCAGGCTCACTGAAGCTTTCTTT.

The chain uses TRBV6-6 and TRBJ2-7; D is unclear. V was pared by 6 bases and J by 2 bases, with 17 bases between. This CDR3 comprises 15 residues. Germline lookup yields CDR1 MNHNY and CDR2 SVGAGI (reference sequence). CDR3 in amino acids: CASRDRTSHPYEQYF. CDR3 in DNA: TGTGCCAGCAGAGATAGGACGTCTCACCCCTACGAGCAGTACTTC.

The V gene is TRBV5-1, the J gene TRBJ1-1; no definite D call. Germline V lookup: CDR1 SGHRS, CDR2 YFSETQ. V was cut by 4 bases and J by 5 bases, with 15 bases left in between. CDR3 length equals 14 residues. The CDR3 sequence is CASSEAWGETEAFF. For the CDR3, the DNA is TGCGCCAGCAGCGAGGCCTGGGGAGAGACTGAAGCTTTCTTT.

The CDR3 region has the DNA TGTGCCAGCTCCCTAGGGCGGAAGAACACTGAAGCTTTCTTT. Protein: CASSLGRKNTEAFF. The rearrangement links TRBV18 to TRBJ1-1, with D unclear. Trimming left V 6 bases short and J 1 base short, with 12 bases between. Germline lookup yields CDR1 KGHSH and CDR2 LQKENI. The CDR3 has 14 residues.